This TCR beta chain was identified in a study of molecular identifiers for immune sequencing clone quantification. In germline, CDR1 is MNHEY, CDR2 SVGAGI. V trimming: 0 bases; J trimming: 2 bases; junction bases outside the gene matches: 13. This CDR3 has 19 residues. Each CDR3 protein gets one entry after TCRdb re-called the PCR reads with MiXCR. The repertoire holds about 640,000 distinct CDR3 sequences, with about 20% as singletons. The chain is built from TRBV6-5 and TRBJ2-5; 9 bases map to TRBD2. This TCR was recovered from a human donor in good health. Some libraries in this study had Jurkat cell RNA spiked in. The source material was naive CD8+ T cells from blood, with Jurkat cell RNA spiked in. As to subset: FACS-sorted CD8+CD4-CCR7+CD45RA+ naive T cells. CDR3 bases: TGTGCCAGCAGTTACTCGTTGAGCGGGGGGCCCTGGCAGCAAGAGACCCAGTACTTC. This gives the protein CASSYSLSGGPWQQETQYF.